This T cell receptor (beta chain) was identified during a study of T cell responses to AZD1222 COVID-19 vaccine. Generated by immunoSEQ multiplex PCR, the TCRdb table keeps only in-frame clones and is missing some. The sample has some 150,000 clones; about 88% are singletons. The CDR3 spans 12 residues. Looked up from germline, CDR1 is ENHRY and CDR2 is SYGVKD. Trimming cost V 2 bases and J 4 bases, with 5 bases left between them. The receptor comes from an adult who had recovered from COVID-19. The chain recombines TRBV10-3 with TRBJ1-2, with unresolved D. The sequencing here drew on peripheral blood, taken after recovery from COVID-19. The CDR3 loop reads CAISEGPYGYTF. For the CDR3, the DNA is TGTGCCATCAGTGAGGGTCCCTATGGCTACACCTTC.